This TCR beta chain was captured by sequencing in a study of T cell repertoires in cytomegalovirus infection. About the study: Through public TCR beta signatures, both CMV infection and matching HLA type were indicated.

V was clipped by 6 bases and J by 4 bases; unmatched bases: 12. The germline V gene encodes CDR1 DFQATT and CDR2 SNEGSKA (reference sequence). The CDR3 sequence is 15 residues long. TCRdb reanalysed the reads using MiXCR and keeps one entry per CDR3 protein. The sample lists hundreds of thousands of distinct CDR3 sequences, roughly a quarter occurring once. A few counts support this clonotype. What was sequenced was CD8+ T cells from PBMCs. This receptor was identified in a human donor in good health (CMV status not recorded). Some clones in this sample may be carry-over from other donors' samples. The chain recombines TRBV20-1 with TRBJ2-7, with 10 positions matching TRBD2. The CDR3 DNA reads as TGCAGTGCCAGGGTAGCGGGGGGCCCTTTGTACGAGCAGTACTTC. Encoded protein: CSARVAGGPLYEQYF.